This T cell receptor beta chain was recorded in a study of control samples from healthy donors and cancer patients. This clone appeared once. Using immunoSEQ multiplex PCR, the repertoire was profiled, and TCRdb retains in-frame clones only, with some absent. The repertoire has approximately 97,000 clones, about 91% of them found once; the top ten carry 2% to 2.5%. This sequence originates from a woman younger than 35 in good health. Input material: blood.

CDR3: CASSLVADTDTQYF. The DNA for the CDR3 is TGCGCCAGCAGCTTGGTAGCGGACACAGATACGCAGTATTTT. V usage is TRBV5-1 and J usage is TRBJ2-3; weak D call: TRBD2 (6 bases). The germline V gene has CDR1 SGHRS and CDR2 YFSETQ. Trimming cost V 0 bases and J 2 bases, with 7 bases left between them. The CDR3 loop spans 14 amino acids.